A selection of T cell receptor beta chains follows, all from one sample in a study of T cell responses to AZD1222 COVID-19 vaccine. Libraries were prepared by immunoSEQ multiplex PCR; TCRdb keeps only in-frame clonotypes and omits some of them. The sample has approximately 130,000 clones, 80% to 90% seen once; the top ten hold approximately 8.8%. Sequenced here: peripheral blood, sampled 28 days after the second AZD1222 dose. The receptors stem from an adult who received the AZD1222 COVID-19 vaccine. Each CDR3 is given with its conserved first and last residue. D genes are given only for firm matches.

d_gene	v_gene	j_gene	CDR3aa	CDR3nt
-	TRBV3-1/TRBV3-2	TRBJ2-7	CASSQDGVQGREQYF	TGTGCCAGCAGCCAAGACGGGGTCCAGGGGAGAGAGCAGTACTTC
-	TRBV15	TRBJ2-2	CATGIEGELFF	TGTGCCACGGGAATAGAGGGGGAGCTGTTTTTT
-	TRBV7-2	TRBJ1-5	CASTVWGPRNQPQHF	TGTGCCAGCACCGTTTGGGGGCCGCGCAATCAGCCCCAGCATTTT
TRBD1	TRBV5-5	TRBJ1-1	CASSLGTGAKNTEAFF	TGTGCCAGCAGCTTGGGGACAGGGGCCAAGAACACTGAAGCTTTCTTT
TRBD1	TRBV7-2	TRBJ1-4	CASSPTGGFNEKLFF	TGTGCCAGCAGCCCGACAGGGGGCTTTAATGAAAAACTGTTTTTT
-	TRBV5-4	TRBJ2-5	CASSGGGRGQETQYF	TGTGCCAGCAGCGGGGGGGGGCGGGGGCAAGAGACCCAGTACTTC
TRBD1	TRBV7-8	TRBJ1-2	CASSLGDRGGYGYTF	TGTGCCAGCAGCTTGGGGGACAGGGGAGGCTATGGCTACACCTTC
-	TRBV4-3	TRBJ1-2	CASSRQTRDWNYGYTF	TGCGCCAGCAGCCGTCAAACCCGGGACTGGAACTATGGCTACACCTTC
-	TRBV27	TRBJ2-7	CASSLGPSYEQYF	TGTGCCAGCAGCTTGGGGCCCTCCTACGAGCAGTACTTC
-	TRBV5-8	TRBJ1-1	CASSPSGTFEAFF	TGTGCCAGCAGCCCGTCCGGGACATTCGAAGCTTTCTTT
-	TRBV4-1	TRBJ1-1	CASSQPWLVNTEAFF	TGCGCCAGCAGCCAACCGTGGTTGGTGAACACTGAAGCTTTCTTT
-	TRBV7-9	TRBJ1-3	CASSLKGLVRNTIYF	TGTGCCAGCAGCTTAAAGGGACTTGTCAGAAACACCATATATTTT
-	TRBV13	TRBJ1-2	CASNVGGAGYTF	TGTGCCAGCAACGTTGGTGGAGCGGGCTACACCTTC
-	TRBV7-3	TRBJ2-6	CASRVDSGANVLTF	TGTGCCAGCAGGGTGGATTCTGGGGCCAACGTCCTGACTTTC
-	TRBV9	TRBJ2-3	CASSPGSSDTQYF	TGTGCCAGCAGCCCAGGATCGTCAGATACGCAGTATTTT
-	TRBV30	TRBJ1-3	CAWRDIRSGNTIYF	TGTGCCTGGAGGGACATCCGCTCTGGAAACACCATATATTTT
-	TRBV27	TRBJ1-2	CASSASGVGGYGYTF	TGTGCCAGCAGTGCATCAGGGGTGGGGGGCTATGGCTACACCTTC
-	TRBV4-1	TRBJ1-2	CASSQVGAGMGRYGYTF	TGCGCCAGCAGCCAAGTGGGGGCAGGGATGGGACGCTATGGCTACACCTTC
TRBD1	TRBV7-2	TRBJ1-2	CASSPGQGTYGYTF	TGTGCCAGCAGCCCAGGACAGGGAACCTATGGCTACACCTTC
TRBD1	TRBV19	TRBJ1-1	CASSTRQGQNTEAFF	TGTGCCAGTAGTACTCGACAGGGCCAGAACACTGAAGCTTTCTTT
-	TRBV15	TRBJ2-1	CATSRLKGLIRDEQFF	TGTGCCACCAGCCGCCTAAAGGGACTCATCAGAGATGAGCAGTTCTTC
-	TRBV7-3	TRBJ1-6	CASSLVGNNSPLHF	TGTGCCAGCAGCTTGGTGGGAAATAATTCACCCCTCCACTTT
-	TRBV19	TRBJ1-1	CASQSTSTGSTEAFF	TGTGCCAGCCAGTCGACCTCCACCGGGAGCACTGAAGCTTTCTTT
-	TRBV10-3	TRBJ1-1	CAISDWAGTEAFF	TGTGCCATCAGTGATTGGGCAGGAACTGAAGCTTTCTTT